The clone carrying this T cell receptor beta chain was seen a few times. In the study's own analysis: Estimation of nucleated cell counts relied on the amplification of reference gene primers. Clones were sequenced by immunoSEQ multiplex PCR, and TCRdb holds only the in-frame ones, with some missing. The V and J calls and clone size come from that table; D and trimming were worked out from the DNA. The sample shows about 190,000 clones, roughly 91% of them seen only once. The CDR3 loop spans 13 amino acids. CDR1 is SGHDT, CDR2 YYEEEE, per germline. The germline V and J ends were trimmed by 4 bases and 4 bases, with 11 bases remaining between them. The data were taken from a study of blood T cell repertoires in COVID-19. Overall study context: Specimens from acute and convalescent COVID-19 originated in the United States, Italy and Spain. The cDNA or gDNA used as material had been derived from T cells, B-cell-depleted T cells, or PBMCs.

The chain has TRBV5-6 and TRBJ1-2; a weak D match, TRBD1 (5 bases). This receptor was taken from a man in his forties with active or convalescent COVID-19. Sequences were obtained from peripheral blood. CDR3 sequence (DNA): TGTGCCAGCAGCCCCGGGGGATCCTATGGCTACACCTTC. Translating it yields CASSPGGSYGYTF.